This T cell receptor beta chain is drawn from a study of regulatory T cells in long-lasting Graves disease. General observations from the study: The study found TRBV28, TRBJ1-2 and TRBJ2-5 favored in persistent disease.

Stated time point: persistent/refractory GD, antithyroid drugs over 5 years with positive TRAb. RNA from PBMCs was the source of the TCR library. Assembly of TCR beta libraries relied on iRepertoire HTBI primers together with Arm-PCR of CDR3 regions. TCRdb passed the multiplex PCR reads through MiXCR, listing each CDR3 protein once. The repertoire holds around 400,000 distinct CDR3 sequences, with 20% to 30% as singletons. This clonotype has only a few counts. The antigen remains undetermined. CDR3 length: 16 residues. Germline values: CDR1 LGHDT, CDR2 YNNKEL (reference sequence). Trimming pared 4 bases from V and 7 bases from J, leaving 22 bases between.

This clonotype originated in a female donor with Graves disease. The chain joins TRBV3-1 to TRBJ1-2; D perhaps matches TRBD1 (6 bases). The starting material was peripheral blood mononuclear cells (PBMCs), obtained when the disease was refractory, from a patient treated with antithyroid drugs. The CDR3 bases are TGTGCCAGCAGCCGTGGGGAAATGGCCAGGGGCGGTGGCTACACCTTC. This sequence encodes CASSRGEMARGGGYTF.